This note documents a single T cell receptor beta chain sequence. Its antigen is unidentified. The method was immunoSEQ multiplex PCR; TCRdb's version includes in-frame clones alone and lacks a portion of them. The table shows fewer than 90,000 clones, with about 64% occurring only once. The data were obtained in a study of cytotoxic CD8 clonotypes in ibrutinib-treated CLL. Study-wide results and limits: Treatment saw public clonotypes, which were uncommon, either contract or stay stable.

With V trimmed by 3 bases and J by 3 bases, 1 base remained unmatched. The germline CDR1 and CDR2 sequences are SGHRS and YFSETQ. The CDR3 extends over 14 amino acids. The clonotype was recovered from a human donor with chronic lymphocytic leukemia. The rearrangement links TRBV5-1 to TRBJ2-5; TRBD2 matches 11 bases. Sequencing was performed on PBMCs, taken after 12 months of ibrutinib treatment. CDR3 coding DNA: TGCGCCAGCAGCTCGACTAGCGGGGAAGAGACCCAGTACTTC. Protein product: CASSSTSGEETQYF.